This is a list of T cell receptor beta chains from one sample in a study of T cell repertoires in cytomegalovirus infection. TCRdb itself ran the reads through MiXCR, one entry per CDR3 protein. Among around 310,000 distinct CDR3 sequences, 15% to 20% were seen once, and the ten largest hold 12%. Material: PBMCs. The receptor source for this set is a human donor in good health (CMV status not recorded). Some clones in this sample may be carry-over from other donors' samples. The CDR3 runs from the conserved cysteine through the conserved F or W. D genes are given only for firm matches. Some rows mark clone size as missing; the rest say once, few, many or name a class of expanded clone.

CDR3 DNA | CDR3 protein | J gene | clone size | V gene | D gene
TGTGCCAGCAGCGCCAGTAGGCTCAACTATGGCTACACCTTC | CASSASRLNYGYTF | TRBJ1-2 | NA | TRBV9 | NA
TGTGCCAGCAGCTCAGGGGGCTACGAACTAATGAACACTGAAGCTTTCTTT | CASSSGGYELMNTEAFF | TRBJ1-1 | NA | TRBV7-9 | TRBD1
TGTGCCACCAGCAACAGGGACAGTTCTGAAAAACTGTTTTTT | CATSNRDSSEKLFF | TRBJ1-4 | NA | TRBV15 | TRBD1
TGTGCCACCAGTGATAATTGGGGAAATGAGCAGTTCTTC | CATSDNWGNEQFF | TRBJ2-1 | NA | TRBV24-1 | NA
TGCAGCGCTGACAGGAACACTGAAGCTTTCTTT | CSADRNTEAFF | TRBJ1-1 | NA | TRBV29-1 | NA
TGTGCCAGCAGCGCCAGGGGAAGCTCTGGAAACACCATATATTTT | CASSARGSSGNTIYF | TRBJ1-3 | NA | TRBV9 | NA
TGTGCCATGGGTCAGGGGGTTTCGGATGAGCAGTTCTTC | CAMGQGVSDEQFF | TRBJ2-1 | NA | TRBV10-3 | TRBD1
TGTGCCAGCAGAAGGGCAGGAACCTACGAGCAGTACTTC | CASRRAGTYEQYF | TRBJ2-7 | few | TRBV12-3/TRBV12-4 | NA
TGTGCCAGCAGCCCTCGGACTAGCGGGGGGGCCAGGGTTCCAACCCATGAGCAGTTCTTC | CASSPRTSGGARVPTHEQFF | TRBJ2-1 | NA | TRBV11-3 | TRBD2
TGTGCCACCAGCAGAGATCTTGGCACAGATACGCAGTATTTT | CATSRDLGTDTQYF | TRBJ2-3 | few | TRBV15 | NA
TGTGCCAGCAGTTCGCTTAGATCCTCCTACACTGAAGCTTTCTTT | CASSSLRSSYTEAFF | TRBJ1-1 | few | TRBV12-3/TRBV12-4 | NA
TGTGCCAGCAGCGACGGGATGAGTCCGAACACTGAAGCTTTCTTT | CASSDGMSPNTEAFF | TRBJ1-1 | few | TRBV2 | NA
TGTGCCAGCAGCCCCGGCGGCCAGAGTGGGGTGACTGGTGAGCAGTTCTTC | CASSPGGQSGVTGEQFF | TRBJ2-1 | many | TRBV11-3 | NA
TGTGCCAGCAGCTTAGACAGGGGGAGAACCTACGAGCAGTACTTC | CASSLDRGRTYEQYF | TRBJ2-7 | many | TRBV7-2 | TRBD1
TGTGACAGCAGTTTGACAGGGAACGGAAACACCCTATATTTT | CDSSLTGNGNTLYF | TRBJ1-3 | NA | TRBV27 | TRBD1
TGTGCCAGCAGTTTAGGGGACAGCCTTTTT | CASSLGDSLF | TRBJ1-3 | NA | TRBV12-3/TRBV12-4 | TRBD1
TGTGCCAGCAGCTTGTTTGGTAATTCACCCCTCCACTTT | CASSLFGNSPLHF | TRBJ1-6 | many | TRBV7-9 | NA
TGTGCCAGCAGCTTAGCAGCGGGACCTTTAGAGACCCAGTACTTC | CASSLAAGPLETQYF | TRBJ2-5 | NA | TRBV7-9 | TRBD2
TGCAGCGTCTTAGACAGGGCCGTTTACACCGGGGAGCTGTTTTTT | CSVLDRAVYTGELFF | TRBJ2-2 | few | TRBV29-1 | TRBD1
TGCAGTGCTAGAGACAGGGTAGGAGCTTTCTTT | CSARDRVGAFF | TRBJ1-1 | NA | TRBV20-1 | NA
TGCAGTGCCGAACCCCGTTACGAGCAGTACTTC | CSAEPRYEQYF | TRBJ2-7 | NA | TRBV20-1 | NA
TGTGCCAGCAGCGATGGGACTGAAGCTTTCTTT | CASSDGTEAFF | TRBJ1-1 | NA | TRBV3-1 | NA
TGTGCCAGTAGTGTCCGGGACAGGGACAATCAGCCCCAGCATTTT | CASSVRDRDNQPQHF | TRBJ1-5 | NA | TRBV19 | TRBD1
TGCGCCAGCAGCCAAGGAACAGGGTTCCCCGGGACCGGGGAGCTGTTTTTT | CASSQGTGFPGTGELFF | TRBJ2-2 | NA | TRBV4-3 | NA
TGTGCCAGCAGCCCCCCCGGGGGGTTTGGGAATTCACCCCTCCACTTT | CASSPPGGFGNSPLHF | TRBJ1-6 | few | TRBV3-1 | NA
TGTGCCAGCAGCCCGGGGGAGGGGGCGCAGGAAAAACTGTTTTTT | CASSPGEGAQEKLFF | TRBJ1-4 | few | TRBV5-3 | TRBD1
TGTGCCAGCAGCTTATTGGACAGCCAAGAGACCCAGTACTTC | CASSLLDSQETQYF | TRBJ2-5 | NA | TRBV7-9 | NA
TGCAGTGCTAGAGCAGGGGGGGGGGGCTACACCTTC | CSARAGGGGYTF | TRBJ1-2 | few | TRBV20-1 | TRBD1
TGTGCCAGCATCCCGCGACCCGGCACGTCCGGGGAGCTGTTTTTT | CASIPRPGTSGELFF | TRBJ2-2 | NA | TRBV5-4 | NA
TGTGCCAGCAGCTTAGGCTCCCCCGAAAAACTGTTTTTT | CASSLGSPEKLFF | TRBJ1-4 | few | TRBV11-2 | NA
TGCAGTGCTCTGACATTTATCTATTCACCCCTCCACTTT | CSALTFIYSPLHF | TRBJ1-6 | NA | TRBV20-1 | NA
TGTGCCGCCAAGTTGGACAGAAACTCTGGGGCCAACGTCCTGACTTTC | CAAKLDRNSGANVLTF | TRBJ2-6 | many | TRBV7-2 | NA
TGTGCCAGCAGTTCTATCTCCGGGACAGACTATGGCTACACCTTC | CASSSISGTDYGYTF | TRBJ1-2 | few | TRBV6-2/TRBV6-3 | TRBD1
TGTGCCAGCAGCCTAAACGTCCCAAACACCGGGGAGCTGTTTTTT | CASSLNVPNTGELFF | TRBJ2-2 | many | TRBV7-8 | NA